A selection of T cell receptor beta chains follows, all from one sample in a study of radiation and T cells in renal cell carcinoma. The method was immunoSEQ multiplex PCR; TCRdb's version includes in-frame clones alone and lacks a portion of them. This sample has 150,000 or so clones, with roughly 84% found just once. The sample consisted of blood, taken from a patient whose treatment included radiotherapy and nephrectomy. Source of these receptors: a woman between 45 and 65 years old with renal cell carcinoma. CDR3s include the opening cysteine and the closing phenylalanine or tryptophan.

j_gene: TRBJ2-5; v_gene: TRBV5-4; CDR3aa: CASSLAGVQETQYF
j_gene: TRBJ1-5; v_gene: TRBV18; CDR3aa: CASSRTSSNQPQHF
j_gene: TRBJ1-6; v_gene: TRBV15; CDR3aa: CATSRAPTAESPLHF
j_gene: TRBJ2-2; v_gene: TRBV6-1; CDR3aa: CASSEGGELFF
j_gene: TRBJ2-5; v_gene: TRBV30; CDR3aa: CAWSVKAGGQETQYF
j_gene: TRBJ1-2; v_gene: TRBV5-1; CDR3aa: CASSLQGTGEVYTF
j_gene: TRBJ2-1; v_gene: TRBV7-2; CDR3aa: CASSLVQGLYNEQFF
j_gene: TRBJ2-2; v_gene: TRBV4-2; CDR3aa: CASSPAGERGTTGELFF
j_gene: TRBJ2-3; v_gene: TRBV7-8; CDR3aa: CASSITGGLADTQYF
j_gene: TRBJ1-2; v_gene: TRBV11-2; CDR3aa: CASSLDGGPQGYGYTF
j_gene: TRBJ2-2; v_gene: TRBV13; CDR3aa: CASKRGGDTGELFF
j_gene: TRBJ1-6; v_gene: TRBV9; CDR3aa: CASSAGTSGSPLHF
j_gene: TRBJ2-7; v_gene: TRBV5-1; CDR3aa: CASSLVGGAAEQYF
j_gene: TRBJ2-7; v_gene: TRBV2; CDR3aa: CASSGLQGTNHEQYF
j_gene: TRBJ2-4; v_gene: TRBV7-9; CDR3aa: CASSLQGTKNIQYF
j_gene: TRBJ1-3; v_gene: TRBV9; CDR3aa: CASSHSDTGNTIYF
j_gene: TRBJ1-1; v_gene: TRBV7-9; CDR3aa: CASSGQGGTEAFF
j_gene: TRBJ2-5; v_gene: TRBV5-1; CDR3aa: CASTTGEFRETQYF
j_gene: TRBJ1-6; v_gene: TRBV30; CDR3aa: CAYRGGVRSPLHF
j_gene: TRBJ1-6; v_gene: TRBV30; CDR3aa: CAWTGNNSPLHF
j_gene: TRBJ1-1; v_gene: TRBV7-8; CDR3aa: CASSITGGAEAFF
j_gene: TRBJ1-1; v_gene: TRBV7-3; CDR3aa: CASSSSGGGWGTEAFF
j_gene: TRBJ1-3; v_gene: TRBV7-8; CDR3aa: CASSSRGRGTGNTIYF
j_gene: TRBJ1-6; v_gene: TRBV2; CDR3aa: CASTAGLGSPLHF
j_gene: TRBJ2-1; v_gene: TRBV6-6; CDR3aa: CASSYRGYNEQFF
j_gene: TRBJ1-5; v_gene: TRBV2; CDR3aa: CASSDVGGPVGQPQHF
j_gene: -; v_gene: TRBV6-6; CDR3aa: CASSPGEAYEQYF
j_gene: TRBJ1-3; v_gene: TRBV6-5; CDR3aa: CASSSDRGPGNTIYF
j_gene: TRBJ2-2; v_gene: TRBV19; CDR3aa: CASSIAQGASGELFF
j_gene: TRBJ2-7; v_gene: TRBV7-9; CDR3aa: CASSLSGAYEQYF
j_gene: TRBJ1-3; v_gene: TRBV19; CDR3aa: CASIRSTVSGNTIYF
j_gene: TRBJ1-6; v_gene: TRBV6-6; CDR3aa: CASSYPDRDSPLHF
j_gene: TRBJ1-2; v_gene: TRBV7-9; CDR3aa: CASSVQGSGYTF
j_gene: TRBJ2-7; v_gene: TRBV19; CDR3aa: CASSMQGATQFYEQYF
j_gene: TRBJ2-1; v_gene: TRBV7-7; CDR3aa: CASSLGLTSGGVNEQFF